Presented here are 2 T cell receptor beta chains from one specimen sequenced in a study of cytomegalovirus exposure and HLA in healthy donors. PCR was performed using 60 Vbeta and 13 Jbeta primers. Sequenced by immunoSEQ multiplex PCR; TCRdb stores in-frame clones only, minus some. The profile shows around 150,000 clones, 65% to 85% of them singletons. Sequenced sample: PBMCs. Receptor source: a woman in her late teens or twenties in good health and CMV-seronegative.

CDR3 sequence (DNA): TGTGCCAGTACTACCAACAGGGGGGCCTATGGCTACACCTTC. Amino acids: CASTTNRGAYGYTF. This rearrangement joins TRBV19 to TRBJ1-2, with 8 bases aligning to TRBD1. The germline CDR1 and CDR2 sequences are LNHDA and SQIVND (reference sequence). There are 14 residues in the CDR3. V was clipped by 7 bases and J by 4 bases; unmatched bases: 8.

This sequence joins TRBV19 and TRBJ1-2; D perhaps matches TRBD1 (6 bases). Trimming pared 3 bases from V and 6 bases from J, leaving 23 bases between. This CDR3 has 17 residues. Germline CDR1 is LNHDA and CDR2 is SQIVND (reference sequence). DNA for the CDR3: TGTGCCAGTAGTATTGGGCAGGGGAAGTATCTCAGGGATGGCTACACCTTC. It yields the protein CASSIGQGKYLRDGYTF. Full variable domain (missing parts from reference TRBV19 and TRBJ1-2): DGGITQSPKYLFRKEGQNVTLSCEQNLNHDAMYWYRQDPGQGLRLIYYSQIVNDFQKGDIAEGYSVSREKKESFPLTVTSAQKNPTAFYLCASSIGQGKYLRDGYTFGSGTRLTVV.